The text below deals with one T cell receptor (beta chain). CDR1 SEHNR and CDR2 FQNEAQ come from the germline V gene (reference sequence). V shed 5 bases and J 7 bases; nucleotides not matched to a gene: 6. The CDR3 consists of 13 residues. This sample is part of a study of blood T cell repertoires in COVID-19. Looking at the study overall: T cells, B-cell-depleted T cells, or PBMCs provided the cDNA or gDNA that served as material.

Those enrolled, adults aged about 18 to 95 years, came from about two dozen US areas. Produced via immunoSEQ multiplex PCR; TCRdb's table is partial and in-frame only. The table lists some 420,000 clones, 85% to 90% of them singletons, with around 1.1% in the top ten. The chain joins TRBV7-9 to TRBJ1-2; 8 nucleotides line up with TRBD1. Sequencing used PBMCs or T cells enriched from blood (not recorded which). The origin of this receptor is a young man who had recovered from COVID-19. CDR3 nucleotide sequence: TGTGCCAGCAGCCCGCGGACAGGGATTGGCTACACCTTC. This gives the protein CASSPRTGIGYTF.